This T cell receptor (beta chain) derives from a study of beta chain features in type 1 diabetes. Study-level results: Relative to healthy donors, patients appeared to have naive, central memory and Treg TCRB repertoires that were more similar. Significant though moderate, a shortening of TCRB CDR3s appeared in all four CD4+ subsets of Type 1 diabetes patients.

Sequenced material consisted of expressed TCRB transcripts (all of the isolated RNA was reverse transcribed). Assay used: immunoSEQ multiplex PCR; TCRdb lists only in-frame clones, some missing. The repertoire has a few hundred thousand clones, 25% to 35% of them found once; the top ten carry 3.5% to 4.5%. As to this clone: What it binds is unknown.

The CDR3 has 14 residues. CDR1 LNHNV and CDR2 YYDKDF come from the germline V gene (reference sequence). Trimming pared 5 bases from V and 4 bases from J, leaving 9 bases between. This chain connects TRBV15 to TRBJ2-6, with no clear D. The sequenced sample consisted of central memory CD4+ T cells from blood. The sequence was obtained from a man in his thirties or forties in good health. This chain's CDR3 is CATSAVHGANVLTF. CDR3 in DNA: TGTGCCACCAGCGCAGTTCACGGGGCCAACGTCCTGACTTTC.